A selection of T cell receptor beta chains follows, all from one sample in a study of T cells after yellow fever vaccination. TCRdb reanalysed the 5' RACE reads using MiXCR and keeps one entry per CDR3 protein. The sample includes roughly 500,000 distinct CDR3 sequences, under 25% of them seen just once. The sequenced sample was PBMCs, obtained 15 days after the yellow fever booster vaccination. These receptors all stem from a man younger than 40 who received the YFV17D yellow fever vaccine. The CDR3 runs from the conserved cysteine through the conserved F or W. The order of the fields is CDR3 protein, CDR3 DNA, V gene, D gene, J gene, clone size. D genes are given only for firm matches. Size is omitted from some rows. Given values are once, few, many or a class for expanded clones.

cdr3_aa: CSARVQNTDTQYF
cdr3_nt: TGCAGTGCTAGGGTTCAAAACACAGATACGCAGTATTTT
v_call: TRBV20-1
d_call: .
j_call: TRBJ2-3
clone_size: .

cdr3_aa: CASSQDGGIGYGYTF
cdr3_nt: TGTGCCAGCAGCCAAGATGGGGGTATCGGCTATGGCTACACCTTC
v_call: TRBV3-1
d_call: .
j_call: TRBJ1-2
clone_size: few

cdr3_aa: CASSQDPGQTYNEQFF
cdr3_nt: TGTGCCAGCAGCCAAGACCCGGGACAGACCTACAATGAGCAGTTCTTC
v_call: TRBV4-2
d_call: TRBD1
j_call: TRBJ2-1
clone_size: .

cdr3_aa: CSASGASGRMETQYF
cdr3_nt: TGCAGTGCTAGTGGGGCTAGCGGGAGGATGGAGACCCAGTACTTC
v_call: TRBV20-1
d_call: TRBD2
j_call: TRBJ2-5
clone_size: few

cdr3_aa: CASSLRPGERETQYF
cdr3_nt: TGTGCCAGCAGCCTCCGTCCGGGAGAGAGGGAGACCCAGTACTTC
v_call: TRBV3-1
d_call: .
j_call: TRBJ2-5
clone_size: few

cdr3_aa: CASSRPGAPNTEAFF
cdr3_nt: TGTGCCAGCTCACGACCAGGGGCCCCGAACACTGAAGCTTTCTTT
v_call: TRBV18
d_call: .
j_call: TRBJ1-1
clone_size: .

cdr3_aa: CASSTRGERRSGEQFF
cdr3_nt: TGTGCCAGCAGTACCCGGGGGGAACGCCGGTCGGGTGAGCAGTTCTTC
v_call: TRBV6-1
d_call: TRBD2
j_call: TRBJ2-1
clone_size: .

cdr3_aa: CASSLVGQGGTEAFF
cdr3_nt: TGCGCCAGCAGCTTGGTCGGACAGGGAGGAACTGAAGCTTTCTTT
v_call: TRBV5-1
d_call: TRBD1
j_call: TRBJ1-1
clone_size: .

cdr3_aa: CASSLGTGRGSSEAFF
cdr3_nt: TGTGCCAGCAGCTTGGGGACAGGGAGGGGGAGCTCTGAAGCTTTCTTT
v_call: TRBV7-3
d_call: TRBD1
j_call: TRBJ1-1
clone_size: .

cdr3_aa: CASRPTGTSDDEQFF
cdr3_nt: TGCGCCAGCAGGCCAACCGGGACTAGCGACGATGAGCAGTTCTTC
v_call: TRBV5-1
d_call: TRBD2
j_call: TRBJ2-1
clone_size: .

cdr3_aa: CASSHGGREGIHTQYF
cdr3_nt: TGTGCCAGCAGCCACGGCGGGCGGGAGGGAATTCATACGCAGTATTTT
v_call: TRBV12-3/TRBV12-4
d_call: TRBD2
j_call: TRBJ2-3
clone_size: .

cdr3_aa: CASSELAGEGGELFF
cdr3_nt: TGTGCCAGCAGTGAATTGGCCGGCGAAGGAGGGGAGCTGTTTTTT
v_call: TRBV25-1
d_call: .
j_call: TRBJ2-2
clone_size: .

cdr3_aa: CASSFLAGGLRANNEQFF
cdr3_nt: TGTGCCAGCAGCTTCTTAGCGGGAGGGTTAAGGGCTAACAATGAGCAGTTCTTC
v_call: TRBV11-2
d_call: TRBD2
j_call: TRBJ2-1
clone_size: .

cdr3_aa: CASSLGPPASEQYF
cdr3_nt: TGTGCCAGCAGCTTGGGCCCTCCAGCGAGTGAGCAGTACTTC
v_call: TRBV5-8
d_call: .
j_call: TRBJ2-7
clone_size: .

cdr3_aa: CASSQAQTDNSPLHF
cdr3_nt: TGTGCCAGCAGCCAGGCACAGACGGATAATTCACCCCTCCACTTT
v_call: TRBV7-2
d_call: .
j_call: TRBJ1-6
clone_size: .

cdr3_aa: CASSLGNSGSWELFF
cdr3_nt: TGTGCCAGCAGCTTAGGAAATAGCGGGAGCTGGGAGCTGTTTTTT
v_call: TRBV5-6
d_call: TRBD2
j_call: TRBJ2-2
clone_size: .

cdr3_aa: CASSGPQGAFEDNEQFF
cdr3_nt: TGTGCCAGCAGTGGCCCACAGGGGGCCTTCGAGGACAATGAGCAGTTCTTC
v_call: TRBV25-1
d_call: TRBD1
j_call: TRBJ2-1
clone_size: few

cdr3_aa: CSARPGGNTIYF
cdr3_nt: TGCAGTGCTAGACCGGGGGGAAACACCATATATTTT
v_call: TRBV20-1
d_call: .
j_call: TRBJ1-3
clone_size: .

cdr3_aa: CASSFSVALNEQFF
cdr3_nt: TGTGCCAGCAGCTTCTCAGTAGCCCTCAATGAGCAGTTCTTC
v_call: TRBV7-2
d_call: .
j_call: TRBJ2-1
clone_size: .

cdr3_aa: CASSTSTSGTRADTQYF
cdr3_nt: TGTGCCAGCAGTACCTCGACTAGCGGGACGAGGGCAGATACGCAGTATTTT
v_call: TRBV27
d_call: TRBD2
j_call: TRBJ2-3
clone_size: .

cdr3_aa: CASSQDVGSNEKLFF
cdr3_nt: TGCGCCAGCAGCCAAGATGTTGGCAGCAATGAAAAACTGTTTTTT
v_call: TRBV4-3
d_call: .
j_call: TRBJ1-4
clone_size: few

cdr3_aa: CASTSVYNEQFF
cdr3_nt: TGTGCCAGTACTAGCGTCTACAATGAGCAGTTCTTC
v_call: TRBV12-3/TRBV12-4
d_call: TRBD2
j_call: TRBJ2-1
clone_size: .

cdr3_aa: CASSIEVGTGGNGEQYF
cdr3_nt: TGTGCCAGTAGTATAGAGGTAGGGACAGGGGGCAACGGCGAGCAGTACTTC
v_call: TRBV19
d_call: TRBD1
j_call: TRBJ2-7
clone_size: few

cdr3_aa: CSARDRTEVFF
cdr3_nt: TGCAGTGCTAGAGATCGCACGGAGGTGTTTTTT
v_call: TRBV20-1
d_call: .
j_call: TRBJ1-4
clone_size: .

cdr3_aa: CASSPRPGQGTDTQYF
cdr3_nt: TGTGCCAGCAGCCCCCGCCCGGGACAGGGCACAGATACGCAGTATTTT
v_call: TRBV27
d_call: TRBD1
j_call: TRBJ2-3
clone_size: .

cdr3_aa: CASSPLAGGRHEQFF
cdr3_nt: TGCGCCAGCAGCCCATTAGCGGGAGGTCGGCATGAGCAGTTCTTC
v_call: TRBV5-1
d_call: TRBD2
j_call: TRBJ2-1
clone_size: .

cdr3_aa: CSAGFGTGLEKLFF
cdr3_nt: TGCAGTGCTGGGTTTGGTACAGGGCTAGAAAAACTGTTTTTT
v_call: TRBV20-1
d_call: .
j_call: TRBJ1-4
clone_size: .

cdr3_aa: CASSTQRNTGELFF
cdr3_nt: TGTGCCAGCAGTACCCAGCGGAACACCGGGGAGCTGTTTTTT
v_call: TRBV6-2/TRBV6-3
d_call: .
j_call: TRBJ2-2
clone_size: .

cdr3_aa: CASSPPFQGSYEQYF
cdr3_nt: TGTGCCAGCAGCCCACCATTTCAGGGGTCCTACGAGCAGTACTTC
v_call: TRBV6-1
d_call: .
j_call: TRBJ2-7
clone_size: .

cdr3_aa: CASSAWDRERNIQYF
cdr3_nt: TGTGCCAGCAGTGCTTGGGACAGGGAAAGAAACATTCAGTACTTC
v_call: TRBV2
d_call: TRBD1
j_call: TRBJ2-4
clone_size: few

cdr3_aa: CASSQAGARHNYGYTF
cdr3_nt: TGCGCCAGCAGCCAAGCAGGGGCCAGACATAACTATGGCTACACCTTC
v_call: TRBV4-3
d_call: .
j_call: TRBJ1-2
clone_size: .

cdr3_aa: CSAPSRTSGSSYEQYF
cdr3_nt: TGCAGTGCTCCCAGCCGGACTAGCGGGAGCTCCTACGAGCAGTACTTC
v_call: TRBV20-1
d_call: TRBD2
j_call: TRBJ2-7
clone_size: few

cdr3_aa: CAISESISSIDYEQYF
cdr3_nt: TGTGCCATCAGTGAGTCGATTAGCTCTATTGACTACGAGCAGTACTTC
v_call: TRBV10-3
d_call: .
j_call: TRBJ2-7
clone_size: .

cdr3_aa: CASSQGGGATDTQYF
cdr3_nt: TGCGCCAGCAGCCAAGGGGGGGGCGCGACAGATACGCAGTATTTT
v_call: TRBV4-1
d_call: .
j_call: TRBJ2-3
clone_size: .

cdr3_aa: CSARDLVGTDTQYF
cdr3_nt: TGCAGTGCTAGAGATCTGGTCGGTACAGATACGCAGTATTTT
v_call: TRBV20-1
d_call: .
j_call: TRBJ2-3
clone_size: .

cdr3_aa: CASSDRGPPGEQYF
cdr3_nt: TGTGCCAGTAGTGACAGGGGTCCTCCAGGGGAGCAGTACTTC
v_call: TRBV19
d_call: TRBD1
j_call: TRBJ2-7
clone_size: .

cdr3_aa: CASSVHSGYGYTF
cdr3_nt: TGTGCCAGCAGTGTCCATTCCGGCTATGGCTACACCTTC
v_call: TRBV27
d_call: .
j_call: TRBJ1-2
clone_size: few

cdr3_aa: CASSLGTASHEQYF
cdr3_nt: TGTGCCAGCAGCTTAGGGACGGCGAGCCACGAGCAGTACTTC
v_call: TRBV7-8
d_call: .
j_call: TRBJ2-7
clone_size: .

cdr3_aa: CSAHRTDKNIQYF
cdr3_nt: TGCAGTGCTCACCGGACAGATAAAAACATTCAGTACTTC
v_call: TRBV20-1
d_call: .
j_call: TRBJ2-4
clone_size: .

cdr3_aa: CASSYGKGLPVQPQHF
cdr3_nt: TGTGCCAGCAGTTACGGCAAAGGGTTGCCAGTACAGCCCCAGCATTTT
v_call: TRBV6-2/TRBV6-3
d_call: .
j_call: TRBJ1-5
clone_size: .

cdr3_aa: CASSLAHLRHNEQFF
cdr3_nt: TGTGCCAGCAGTTTAGCCCATCTGAGGCACAATGAGCAGTTCTTC
v_call: TRBV12-3/TRBV12-4
d_call: .
j_call: TRBJ2-1
clone_size: once

cdr3_aa: CASRSSGTGLYEQYF
cdr3_nt: TGTGCCAGCAGAAGCTCCGGGACAGGACTCTACGAGCAGTACTTC
v_call: TRBV6-1
d_call: TRBD1
j_call: TRBJ2-7
clone_size: .

cdr3_aa: CARDSIGEQYF
cdr3_nt: TGTGCCAGGGACAGCATAGGCGAGCAGTACTTC
v_call: TRBV27
d_call: .
j_call: TRBJ2-7
clone_size: .

cdr3_aa: CASSLNPQEETQYF
cdr3_nt: TGTGCCAGCAGTTTAAACCCACAGGAGGAGACCCAGTACTTC
v_call: TRBV12-3/TRBV12-4
d_call: .
j_call: TRBJ2-5
clone_size: .

cdr3_aa: CASSQGSGTVQPQHF
cdr3_nt: TGTGCCAGCAGCCAAGGTAGCGGGACGGTTCAGCCCCAGCATTTT
v_call: TRBV3-1
d_call: .
j_call: TRBJ1-5
clone_size: few

cdr3_aa: CATSPAGDGYTF
cdr3_nt: TGTGCCACCTCACCGGCAGGGGACGGCTACACCTTC
v_call: TRBV6-6
d_call: .
j_call: TRBJ1-2
clone_size: .

cdr3_aa: CASMESYEQYF
cdr3_nt: TGTGCCAGCATGGAAAGCTACGAGCAGTACTTC
v_call: TRBV25-1
d_call: .
j_call: TRBJ2-7
clone_size: many

cdr3_aa: CASSVGTGSYEQYF
cdr3_nt: TGTGCCAGCAGCGTCGGGACAGGCTCCTACGAGCAGTACTTC
v_call: TRBV11-2
d_call: TRBD1
j_call: TRBJ2-7
clone_size: few

cdr3_aa: CSAREALVGSPLHF
cdr3_nt: TGCAGTGCTAGAGAAGCCCTAGTGGGTTCACCCCTCCACTTT
v_call: TRBV20-1
d_call: .
j_call: TRBJ1-6
clone_size: .

cdr3_aa: CASSEPPTYTGELFF
cdr3_nt: TGTGCCAGCAGTGAACCCCCTACGTACACCGGGGAGCTGTTTTTT
v_call: TRBV6-1
d_call: .
j_call: TRBJ2-2
clone_size: .

cdr3_aa: CASRSGGGDNQPQHF
cdr3_nt: TGTGCCAGCAGGTCAGGGGGGGGTGACAATCAGCCCCAGCATTTT
v_call: TRBV27
d_call: TRBD1
j_call: TRBJ1-5
clone_size: few